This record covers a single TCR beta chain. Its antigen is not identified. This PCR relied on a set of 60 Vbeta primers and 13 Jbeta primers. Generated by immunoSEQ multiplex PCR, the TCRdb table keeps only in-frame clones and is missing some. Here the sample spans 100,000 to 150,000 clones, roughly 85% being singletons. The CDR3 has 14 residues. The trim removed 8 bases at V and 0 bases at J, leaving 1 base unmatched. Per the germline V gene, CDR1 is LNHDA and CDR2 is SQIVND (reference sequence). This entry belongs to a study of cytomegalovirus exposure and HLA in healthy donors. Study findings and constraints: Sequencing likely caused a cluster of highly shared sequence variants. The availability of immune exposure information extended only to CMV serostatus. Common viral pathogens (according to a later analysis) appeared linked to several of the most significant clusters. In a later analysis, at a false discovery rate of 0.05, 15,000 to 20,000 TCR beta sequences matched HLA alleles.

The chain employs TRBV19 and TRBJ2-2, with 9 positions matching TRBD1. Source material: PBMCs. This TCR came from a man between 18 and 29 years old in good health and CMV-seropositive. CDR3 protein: CASGQGSNTGELFF. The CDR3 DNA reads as TGTGCCAGTGGACAGGGGTCGAACACCGGGGAGCTGTTTTTT.